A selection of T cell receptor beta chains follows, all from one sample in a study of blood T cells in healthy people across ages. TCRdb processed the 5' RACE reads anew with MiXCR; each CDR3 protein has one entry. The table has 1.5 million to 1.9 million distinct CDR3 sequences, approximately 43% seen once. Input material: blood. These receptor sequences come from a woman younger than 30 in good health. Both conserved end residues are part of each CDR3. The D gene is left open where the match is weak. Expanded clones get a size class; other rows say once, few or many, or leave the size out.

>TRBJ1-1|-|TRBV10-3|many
TGTGCCATCAGTGTCCAGGGCGCGAACACTGAAGCTTTCTTT
CAISVQGANTEAFF
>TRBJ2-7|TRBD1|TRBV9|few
TGTGCCAGCAGCGTCGCCGGGACAGCTCCCTACAATGAGCAGTACTTC
CASSVAGTAPYNEQYF
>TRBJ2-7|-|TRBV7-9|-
TGTGCCAGCAACTTATCCCATTCCGAGCAGTACTTC
CASNLSHSEQYF
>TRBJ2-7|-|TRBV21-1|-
TGTGCCGGCAGTCCCGAGGACAGGTCCTACGAGCAGTACTTC
CAGSPEDRSYEQYF
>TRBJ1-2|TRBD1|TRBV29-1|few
TGCAGCGTTGAAGTCCTGGACAGGGGCTATGGCTACACCTTC
CSVEVLDRGYGYTF
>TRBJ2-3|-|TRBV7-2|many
TGTGCCAGCAGCTTAGTGTGGAGCACAGATACGCAGTATTTT
CASSLVWSTDTQYF
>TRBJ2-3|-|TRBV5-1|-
TGCGCCAGCAGCTGGGGAGGTTGGCAGACGAGAGATACGCAGTATTTT
CASSWGGWQTRDTQYF
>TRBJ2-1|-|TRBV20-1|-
TGCAGTGCTAGCAGCGAGGACAACAATGAGCAGTTCTTC
CSASSEDNNEQFF
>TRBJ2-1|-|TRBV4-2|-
TGTGCCAGCAGCCGAGAGGGGGATTTGAGTTACAATGAGCAGTTCTTC
CASSREGDLSYNEQFF
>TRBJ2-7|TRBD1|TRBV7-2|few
TGTGCCAGCAGCTTAGACACACCAGGGGGCTACGAGCAGTACTTC
CASSLDTPGGYEQYF
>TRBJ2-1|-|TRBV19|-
TGTGCCAGTAGTATCACGGCGGGTTACAATGAGCAGTTCTTC
CASSITAGYNEQFF
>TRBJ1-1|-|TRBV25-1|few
TGTGCCAGCAGAGGGGTTGGGGAGAACACTGAAGCTTTCTTT
CASRGVGENTEAFF
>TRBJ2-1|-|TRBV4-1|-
TGCGCCAGCAGCCAACCAGGACGGCAGAGCTCCTACAATGAGCAGTTCTTC
CASSQPGRQSSYNEQFF
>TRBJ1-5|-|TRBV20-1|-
TGCAGTGCTAGTCGTCGGATCGGATATCAGCCCCAGCATTTT
CSASRRIGYQPQHF
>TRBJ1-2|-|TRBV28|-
TGTGCCAGCAGCCAATCAGGGGTGGTTGGTGGCTACACCTTC
CASSQSGVVGGYTF
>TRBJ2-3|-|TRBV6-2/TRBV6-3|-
TGTGCCAGCAGTTACCGAACCATAAAACGGGGACCAGATACGCAGTATTTT
CASSYRTIKRGPDTQYF
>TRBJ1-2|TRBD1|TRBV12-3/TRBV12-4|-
TGTGCCAGCAGTTCAAACAGGGGGGAGCAGGGCTACACCTTC
CASSSNRGEQGYTF
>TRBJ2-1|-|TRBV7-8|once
TGTGCCAGCAGCTTAGCCGCAGGGGGGGGTCTTAGGGAGCAGTTCTTC
CASSLAAGGGLREQFF
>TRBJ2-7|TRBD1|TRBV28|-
TGTGCCAGCAGAGAGACCTCCGGGACAGGGGCCTACGAGCAGTACTTC
CASRETSGTGAYEQYF
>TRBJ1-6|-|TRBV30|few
TGTGCCTGGAGTGTCTCGGATAATTCACCCCTCCACTTT
CAWSVSDNSPLHF
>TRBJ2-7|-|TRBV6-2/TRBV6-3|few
TGTGCCAGCAGTTACCGTCCTGACGAGCAGTACTTC
CASSYRPDEQYF
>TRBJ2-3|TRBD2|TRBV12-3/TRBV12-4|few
TGTGCCAGCAGCAAACTAGCGGGACTCATAGATACGCAGTATTTT
CASSKLAGLIDTQYF
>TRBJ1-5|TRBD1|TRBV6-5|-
TGTGCCAGTAGGACAGGGTTTTATAGCAATCAGCCCCAGCATTTT
CASRTGFYSNQPQHF
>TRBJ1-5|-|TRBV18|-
TGTGCCAGCTCACCGGACCGTAGCAATCAGCCCCAGCATTTT
CASSPDRSNQPQHF
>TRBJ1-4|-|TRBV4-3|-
TGCGCCAGCAGCCAAGGCCAGAGGGAAAAACTGTTTTTT
CASSQGQREKLFF
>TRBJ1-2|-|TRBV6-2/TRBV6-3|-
TGTGCCAGCAGTGACCGGGAGATCTATGGCTACACCTTC
CASSDREIYGYTF
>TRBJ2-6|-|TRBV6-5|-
TGTGCCAGCAGTTACTCCGACAGCTCTGGGGCCAACGTCCTGACTTTC
CASSYSDSSGANVLTF
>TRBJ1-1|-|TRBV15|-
TGTGCCACCAGCGGATGCAATTACCGGGCTTTCTTT
CATSGCNYRAFF
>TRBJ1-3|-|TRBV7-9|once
TGTGCCAGCAGGGTAGGGCCCTCTGGAAACACCATATATTTT
CASRVGPSGNTIYF
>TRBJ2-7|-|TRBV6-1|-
TGTGCCAGCAGTGAGGTTGGGCTCTACGAGCAGTACTTC
CASSEVGLYEQYF
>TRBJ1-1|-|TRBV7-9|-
TGTGCCAGCACCGCATGGATGGGAAAGGACACTGAAGCTTTCTTT
CASTAWMGKDTEAFF
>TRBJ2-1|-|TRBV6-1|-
TGTGCCAGCAACCCCACCGGGAGCCTCTACAATGAGCAGTTCTTC
CASNPTGSLYNEQFF
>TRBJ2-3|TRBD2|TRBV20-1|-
TGCAGTGCCCCTGTGGTGGGAGGGCCTTTAGATACGCAGTATTTT
CSAPVVGGPLDTQYF
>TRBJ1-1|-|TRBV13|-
TGTGCCAGCAGCTTAGGGCAACAAAATCACGGAGCTTTCTTT
CASSLGQQNHGAFF
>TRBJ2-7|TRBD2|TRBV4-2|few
TGTGCCAGCAGCCAAGGGCGGCTAGCGGGCGTCTACGAGCAGTACTTC
CASSQGRLAGVYEQYF
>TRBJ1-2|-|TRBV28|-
TGTGCCACCCCACCTTCGGGACCGACTAAATATCGGGGCTACACCTTC
CATPPSGPTKYRGYTF